These 9 T cell receptor beta chains were all obtained from the same sample, sequenced in a study of shared clonotypes between healthy human individuals (dated by TCRdb to 2019 to 2021). Library method: the immunoSEQ multiplex PCR assay. In TCRdb, the immuneACCESS table is reduced to in-frame sequences with V and J assigned. These tables do not hold every clone; where another copy was compared, an unresolved V gene accounts for under half, and the others remain unexplained. The sample table holds 2.5 million or so clones, of which approximately 92% were seen once. Over 0.12% of the sample is in the top ten clones. Sequencing was performed on naive CD4+ T cells sorted from blood. In the paper's terms, the cell subset or site label means: CD45RA+ positively selected. The receptors stem from a man aged 18 to 30 in good health.

This clone was recorded once. The same CDR3 is also encoded by other DNA sequences in this sample. The chain employs TRBV5-1 and TRBJ2-1, with TRBD1 matching over 7 bases. The V gene's germline CDR1 is SGHRS and CDR2 YFSETQ. Losses at the gene ends were 0 bases for V and 6 bases for J; bases not matched to a gene: 6. This CDR3 has 15 amino acids. The DNA of the CDR3 is TGCGCCAGCAGCTTGGAGGGGGCATTGGGCAATGAGCAGTTCTTC. Encoded protein: CASSLEGALGNEQFF.

Here the CDR3 reads CAWSVRGKVYEQYF. The CDR3 DNA is TGTGCCTGGAGTGTACGTGGCAAAGTCTACGAGCAGTACTTC. The V and J genes are TRBV30 and TRBJ2-7, with unresolved D. Germline CDR1 reads GTSNPN; CDR2 reads SVGIG (reference sequence). Trimming took off 0 bases at V and 3 bases at J, with 12 bases between the two ends. The CDR3 covers 14 residues.

This CDR3 is CASSPGRAAGVTEAFF. The DNA for the CDR3 is TGTGCCAGCTCACCGGGGCGGGCTGCAGGGGTCACTGAAGCTTTCTTT. V and J are TRBV18 and TRBJ1-1; TRBD1 might be the D (6 bases). The V and J ends lost 3 bases and 4 bases respectively, with 18 bases between them. This CDR3 comprises 16 residues. Germline CDR1 KGHSH, CDR2 LQKENI.

The CDR3 loop reads CASSQRTSGNLGTQYF. In DNA form, the CDR3 reads TGCGCCAGCAGCCAGCGTACTAGCGGGAATTTGGGGACCCAGTACTTC. The chain carries TRBV4-3 and TRBJ2-5, with TRBD2 matching 10 bases. V was pared by 3 bases and J by 7 bases, with 11 bases of the junction left unmatched. The CDR3 is made up of 16 amino acids. Germline assignment: CDR1 LGHNA and CDR2 YSLEER.

The chain is built from TRBV18 and TRBJ1-5; unclear D gene. V lost 6 bases and J lost 7, with 22 bases in between. The V gene's germline CDR1 is KGHSH and CDR2 LQKENI. The length of the CDR3 is 16 residues. In DNA, the CDR3 is TGTGCCAGCTCTTCGAAGGACTTTCTCCTGGGGCAGCCCCAGCATTTT. Its protein is CASSSKDFLLGQPQHF.

The chain recombines TRBV5-1 with TRBJ2-5; 8 bases line up with TRBD1. There are 15 residues in the CDR3. Germline CDR1 is SGHRS and CDR2 is YFSETQ. V gave up 1 base and J gave up 5 bases; unmatched junction bases: 7. In DNA form, the CDR3 reads TGCGCCAGCAGCTTGATCGGACAGGGTTGGGAGACCCAGTACTTC. Its protein is CASSLIGQGWETQYF. The variable domain in full, completed from reference TRBV5-1 and TRBJ2-5, reads KAGVTQTPRYLIKTRGQQVTLSCSPISGHRSVSWYQQTPGQGLQFLFEYFSETQRNKGNFPGRFSGRQFSNSRSEMNVSTLELGDSALYLCASSLIGQGWETQYFGPGTRLLVL.

The chain couples TRBV4-2 to TRBJ2-3; no firm D call. Germline V gene lookup returns CDR1 LGHNA and CDR2 YNFKEQ. This CDR3 comprises 15 residues. Between the trimmed V and J ends, which lost 1 base and 5 bases, there was a span of 13 bases. This CDR3 is CASSQGLRARDTQYF. As DNA, the CDR3 is TGTGCCAGCAGCCAAGGTTTGCGTGCCCGAGATACGCAGTATTTT.

J is TRBJ2-3 and V is TRBV6-1, with 13 bases matching TRBD2. Germline lookup yields CDR1 MNHNS and CDR2 SASEGT. The CDR3 length is 15 residues. After removal of 10 bases from V and 4 bases from J, the junction contained 8 bases not matched to a gene. The chain's CDR3 is CATQGLAGVSDTQYF. Written as DNA, the CDR3 is TGTGCCACCCAAGGACTAGCGGGAGTGTCAGATACGCAGTATTTT.

This chain links TRBV28 with TRBJ1-2; no clear D. With 5 bases removed from V and 8 bases from J, the gap between germline ends came to 30 bases. Germline V gene data show CDR1 as MDHEN and CDR2 as SYDVKM. CDR3 size: 18 residues. CDR3 sequence reads: CASSLDTLGKGGKLGYTF. The CDR3 DNA follows: TGTGCCAGCAGTCTCGACACCCTGGGGAAGGGAGGTAAATTGGGCTACACCTTC.